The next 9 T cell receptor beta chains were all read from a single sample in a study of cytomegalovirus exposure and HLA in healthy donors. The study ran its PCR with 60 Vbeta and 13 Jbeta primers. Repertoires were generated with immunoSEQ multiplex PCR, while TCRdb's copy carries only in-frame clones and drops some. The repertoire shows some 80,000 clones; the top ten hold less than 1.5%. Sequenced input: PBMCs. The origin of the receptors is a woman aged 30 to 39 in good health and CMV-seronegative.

CDR3 nucleotides: TGTGCCAGCAGCCCCCACAGGGGGACTGAGACCCAGTACTTC. This encodes CASSPHRGTETQYF. The gene calls are TRBV4-2 and TRBJ2-5, with TRBD1 matching 8 bases. The J segment lost 5 bases and the V segment lost 4 bases, leaving 6 bases of the junction unmatched. CDR1 is LGHNA and CDR2 is YNFKEQ in the germline V gene. The CDR3 loop spans 14 amino acids.

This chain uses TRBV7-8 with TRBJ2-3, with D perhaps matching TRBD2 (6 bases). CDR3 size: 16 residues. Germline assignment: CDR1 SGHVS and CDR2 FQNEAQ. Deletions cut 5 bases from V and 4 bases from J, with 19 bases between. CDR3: CASSPEIGGDADTQYF. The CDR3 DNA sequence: TGTGCCAGCAGCCCCGAAATTGGAGGGGATGCAGATACGCAGTATTTT.

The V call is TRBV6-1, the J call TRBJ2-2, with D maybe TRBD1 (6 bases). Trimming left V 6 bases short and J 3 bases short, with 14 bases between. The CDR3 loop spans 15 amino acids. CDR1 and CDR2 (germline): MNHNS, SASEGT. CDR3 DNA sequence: TGTGCCAGCAGAGAACAGGGCAGGGACACCGGGGAGCTGTTTTTT. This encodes CASREQGRDTGELFF.

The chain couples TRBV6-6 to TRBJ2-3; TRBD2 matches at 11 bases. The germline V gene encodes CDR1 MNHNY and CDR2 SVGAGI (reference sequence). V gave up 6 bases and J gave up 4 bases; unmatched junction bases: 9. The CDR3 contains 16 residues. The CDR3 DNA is TGTGCCAGCAGAATTAGCGGGGGGGCCTCCTCAGATACGCAGTATTTT. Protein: CASRISGGASSDTQYF.

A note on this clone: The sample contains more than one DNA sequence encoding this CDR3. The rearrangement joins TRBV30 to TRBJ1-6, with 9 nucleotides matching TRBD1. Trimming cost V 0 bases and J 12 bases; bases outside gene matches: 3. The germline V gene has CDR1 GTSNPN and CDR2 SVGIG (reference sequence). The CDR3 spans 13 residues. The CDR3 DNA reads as TGTGCCTGGAGTGTCGACAGGGGGAGACCCCTCCACTTT. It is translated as CAWSVDRGRPLHF.

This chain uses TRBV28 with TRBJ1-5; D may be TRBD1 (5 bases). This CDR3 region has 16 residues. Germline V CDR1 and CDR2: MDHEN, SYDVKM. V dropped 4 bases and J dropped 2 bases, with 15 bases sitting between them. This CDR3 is CASSSDGRGGNQPQHF. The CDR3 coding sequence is TGTGCCAGCAGTTCGGACGGTCGGGGGGGCAATCAGCCCCAGCATTTT.

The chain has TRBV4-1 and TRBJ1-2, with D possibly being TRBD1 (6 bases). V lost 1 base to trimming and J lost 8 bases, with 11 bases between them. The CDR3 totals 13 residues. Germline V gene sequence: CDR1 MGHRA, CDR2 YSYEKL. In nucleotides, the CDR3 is TGCGCCAGCAGCCAAGTACAGGGTTACGGCTACACCTTC. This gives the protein CASSQVQGYGYTF.

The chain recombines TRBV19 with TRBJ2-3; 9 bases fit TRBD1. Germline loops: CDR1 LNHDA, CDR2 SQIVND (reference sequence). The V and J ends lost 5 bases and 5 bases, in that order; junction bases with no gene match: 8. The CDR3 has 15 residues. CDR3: CASSLRDRVIDTQYF. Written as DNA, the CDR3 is TGTGCCAGTAGTCTCCGGGACAGGGTAATAGATACGCAGTATTTT. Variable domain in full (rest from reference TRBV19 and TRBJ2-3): DGGITQSPKYLFRKEGQNVTLSCEQNLNHDAMYWYRQDPGQGLRLIYYSQIVNDFQKGDIAEGYSVSREKKESFPLTVTSAQKNPTAFYLCASSLRDRVIDTQYFGPGTRLTVL.

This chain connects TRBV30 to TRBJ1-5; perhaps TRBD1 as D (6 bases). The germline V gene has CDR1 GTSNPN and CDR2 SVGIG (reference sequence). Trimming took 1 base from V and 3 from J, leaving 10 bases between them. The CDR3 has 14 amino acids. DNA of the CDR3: TGTGCCTGGAGTGAGGACAGCTTCAATCAGCCCCAGCATTTT. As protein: CAWSEDSFNQPQHF.